The 24 T cell receptor beta chains reported below all come from one sample, sequenced in a study of T cell changes during pregnancy in multiple sclerosis. Profiled with immunoSEQ multiplex PCR; TCRdb holds only in-frame clones, not every one. The repertoire includes fewer than 60,000 clones, 95% of them detected once, and 5.5% to 7.5% sits in the top ten. The sample in question was CD8+ T cells from peripheral blood mononuclear cells, obtained in the first trimester of pregnancy. These receptors all stem from a female donor with multiple sclerosis, enrolled in a pregnancy study.

This clone turned up a few times. The CDR3 DNA reads TGTGCCTGGAGTCTGACAGGGGGCCTTATCAATCAGCCCCAGCATTTT. It translates to CAWSLTGGLINQPQHF. V gene TRBV30 combines with J gene TRBJ1-5, with 10 bases that match TRBD1. This CDR3 spans 16 amino acids. Germline CDR1 and CDR2: GTSNPN and SVGIG (reference sequence). V shed 2 bases, J shed 3 bases, and the junction held 7 bases outside the gene matches. The full variable domain, completed using reference TRBV30 and TRBJ1-5, is SQTIHQWPATLVQPVGSPLSLECTVEGTSNPNLYWYRQAAGRGLQLLFYSVGIGQISSEVPQNLSASRPQDRQFILSSKKLLLSDSGFYLCAWSLTGGLINQPQHFGDGTRLSIL.

The chain is built from TRBV19 and TRBJ1-2; TRBD1 might be the D (5 bases). The length of the CDR3 is 13 residues. V lost 7 bases and J lost 3, with 12 bases in between. CDR1 LNHDA and CDR2 SQIVND come from the germline V gene (reference sequence). The CDR3 protein is CASTQGGYYGYTF. The CDR3, as DNA: TGTGCCAGTACCCAGGGAGGGTACTATGGCTACACCTTC.

This rearrangement joins TRBV7-9 to TRBJ2-3; 8 bases are shared with TRBD2. CDR1 is SEHNR, CDR2 FQNEAQ, per germline (reference sequence). The CDR3 spans 14 residues. J gave up 4 bases and V 6 bases, and 6 bases lay outside the gene matches. Written as DNA, the CDR3 is TGTGCCAGCAGGGGAGCGGGAGTCTCAGATACGCAGTATTTT. Translated: CASRGAGVSDTQYF.

The chain links TRBV6-6 to TRBJ1-4; the D is unclear. Looked up from germline, CDR1 is MNHNY and CDR2 is SVGAGI (reference sequence). CDR3 length: 13 residues. V was trimmed by 0 bases and J by 12 bases, leaving 11 bases between them. CDR3 amino acids: CASSYSGGWELFF. The CDR3 region has the DNA TGTGCCAGCAGTTACTCGGGAGGGTGGGAACTGTTTTTT.

The CDR3 DNA reads as TGCAGCGGCAGGACTAGCGGGAGGGCGGAGACCCAGTACTTC. The encoded protein is CSGRTSGRAETQYF. This chain links TRBV29-1 with TRBJ2-5, with 15 nucleotides matching TRBD2. Germline values: CDR1 SQVTM, CDR2 ANQGSEA. The CDR3 is 14 residues long. The junction had 5 bases not matched to a gene; V was cut back by 7 bases and J by 5 bases.

This clone was counted once. The V call is TRBV19, the J call TRBJ2-1; 11 nucleotides align to TRBD2. Germline trimming cut 4 bases from V and 5 bases from J; bases unmatched to any gene: 4. The V gene's germline CDR1 is LNHDA and CDR2 SQIVND (reference sequence). CDR3 length: 15 amino acids. In DNA form, the CDR3 reads TGTGCCAGTAGTACCACTAGCGGGGGAAACAATGAGCAGTTCTTC. Translating gives CASSTTSGGNNEQFF.

V is TRBV25-1 and J is TRBJ2-7; 8 nucleotides agree with TRBD1. Germline lookup yields CDR1 MGHDK and CDR2 SYGVNS. This CDR3 has 16 residues. Unmatched junction bases numbered 9, after V lost 3 bases and J lost 2 bases. In DNA form, the CDR3 reads TGTGCCAGCAGTGATCCGGCCGGGACAGGTACCTACGAGCAGTACTTC. It translates to CASSDPAGTGTYEQYF.

The chain joins TRBV6-6 to TRBJ2-5; TRBD2 aligns across 11 bases. This CDR3 is built from 16 residues. Germline V lookup: CDR1 MNHNY, CDR2 SVGAGI (reference sequence). The V segment lost 4 bases and the J segment 3 bases; nucleotides outside the gene matches: 7. Here the CDR3 reads CASSSRLAGPEETQYF. CDR3 bases: TGTGCCAGCAGTTCCAGACTAGCGGGGCCTGAAGAGACCCAGTACTTC.

The CDR3 coding sequence is TGTGCCAGTAGTTCCTCGGGGTCGGAGGAAGATACGCAGTATTTT. This sequence encodes CASSSSGSEEDTQYF. The J gene is TRBJ2-3, the V gene TRBV19; D perhaps matches TRBD2 (5 bases). The CDR3 spans 15 residues. Trimming took 5 bases from V and 5 from J, leaving 17 bases between them. Germline V gene data show CDR1 as LNHDA and CDR2 as SQIVND (reference sequence).

The chain recombines TRBV7-2 with TRBJ2-1; 7 bases line up with TRBD2. From germline, CDR1 is SGHTA and CDR2 FQGNSA. J lost 5 bases, V lost 1 base, and 14 bases had no gene match. This CDR3 comprises 18 residues. CDR3 amino acids: CASSLGGGWRLAHNEQFF. In DNA form, the CDR3 reads TGTGCCAGCAGCTTAGGTGGGGGGTGGAGACTAGCCCACAATGAGCAGTTCTTC.

CDR3 sequence: CASSLGEYYEQYF. Here the CDR3 DNA reads TGTGCCAGCAGTTTAGGGGAGTACTACGAGCAGTACTTC. V is TRBV28 and J is TRBJ2-7, with a tentative D call TRBD2 (5 bases). Germline CDR1 reads MDHEN; CDR2 reads SYDVKM. The length of the CDR3 is 13 residues. Trimming shortened V by 2 bases and J by 3 bases, and 8 bases separated the two germline ends.

The J gene is TRBJ2-7, the V gene TRBV29-1, with D possibly TRBD1 on 5 matching bases. This CDR3 spans 14 amino acids. Trimming pared 5 bases from V and 7 bases from J, leaving 21 bases between. The germline V gene has CDR1 SQVTM and CDR2 ANQGSEA. This chain's CDR3 is CSVKTSQGLLEQYF. As DNA, the CDR3 is TGCAGCGTTAAGACGAGCCAGGGCCTCCTTGAGCAGTACTTC.

The rearrangement uses TRBV30 and TRBJ2-3; 7 bases match TRBD2. The CDR3 runs 19 residues. CDR1 and CDR2 (germline): GTSNPN, SVGIG (reference sequence). Trimming removed 0 bases from V and 4 bases from J; junction bases left unmatched: 19. In DNA form, the CDR3 reads TGTGCCTGGAGTGTACTTTTTGTCCGGACTAGAGGTACCGCAGATACGCAGTATTTT. Translating it yields CAWSVLFVRTRGTADTQYF.

CDR3 nucleotide sequence: TGTGCCAGCAGCCCTCGACGGGACACTGGCATTCAGTACTTC. Its protein is CASSPRRDTGIQYF. The V and J genes are TRBV21-1 and TRBJ2-4; TRBD1, the table's D call, lacks a check against the DNA. TRBV21-1 is described as a pseudogene. The CDR3 covers 14 residues.

The chain carries TRBV15 and TRBJ2-1; perhaps TRBD1 as D (6 bases). CDR1 is LNHNV and CDR2 is YYDKDF in the germline V gene (reference sequence). Trimming took 1 base from V and 10 from J, leaving 14 bases between them. The CDR3 contains 14 residues. CDR3 amino acids: CATSRGMSGVEQFF. CDR3 nucleotides: TGTGCCACCAGCAGAGGTATGTCAGGGGTCGAGCAGTTCTTC.

The genes are TRBV12-5 and TRBJ1-1, with TRBD1 matching over 7 bases. This CDR3 comprises 17 residues. Germline assignment: CDR1 LGHNT and CDR2 FRNRAP. V gave up 3 bases and J gave up 0 bases; unmatched junction bases: 10. CDR3 coding DNA: TGTGCTAGTGGTTTTATCCAGGGACAGATTATGAACACTGAAGCTTTCTTT. It yields the protein CASGFIQGQIMNTEAFF.

The chain couples TRBV10-2 to TRBJ2-1, with 7 bases identical to TRBD2. Germline V gene lookup returns CDR1 WSHSY and CDR2 SAAADI. Losses at the gene ends were 3 bases for V and 13 bases for J; bases not matched to a gene: 9. The CDR3 is made up of 13 amino acids. The CDR3 loop reads CASSDRVSGSQFF. In nucleotides, the CDR3 is TGCGCCAGCAGTGACCGGGTTAGCGGGTCACAGTTCTTC.

V and J are TRBV5-6 and TRBJ2-7; D not certain. V was trimmed by 1 base and J by 0 bases, leaving 5 bases between them. This CDR3 comprises 13 residues. CDR1 and CDR2 from the germline V gene are SGHDT and YYEEEE. The CDR3 spells CASSLSVSYEQYF. CDR3 nucleotides: TGTGCCAGCAGCTTGTCAGTCTCCTACGAGCAGTACTTC.

The V call is TRBV11-1, the J call TRBJ1-5; TRBD1 agrees at 7 bases. The CDR3 length is 17 residues. CDR1 and CDR2 from the germline V gene are SGHAT and FQDESV (reference sequence). Trimming took 3 bases from V and 1 from J; bases not matched to a gene: 9. CDR3 amino acids: CASSFRDREGSNQPQHF. The CDR3 region has the DNA TGTGCCAGCAGCTTCAGAGACAGGGAAGGGAGCAATCAGCCCCAGCATTTT.

CDR3 protein: CASSLAMATSEGYTF. CDR3 bases: TGTGCCAGCAGCTTAGCGATGGCCACCTCGGAGGGCTACACCTTC. The V call is TRBV7-9, the J call TRBJ1-2; D gene ambiguous. The CDR3 totals 15 residues. Trimming took off 0 bases at V and 8 bases at J, with 16 bases between the two ends. Germline CDR1 is SEHNR and CDR2 is FQNEAQ (reference sequence).

This sequence joins TRBV12-1 and TRBJ2-1; TRBD2, the table's D call, was not compared with the DNA. TRBV12-1 is tagged as a pseudogene. The CDR3 has 19 amino acids. The CDR3 loop is CASSPGLAGGPNSYNEQFF. The CDR3 bases are TGTGCCAGCAGCCCGGGACTAGCGGGAGGGCCAAACTCCTACAATGAGCAGTTCTTC.

The chain employs TRBV14 and TRBJ2-7, with unresolved D. This CDR3 comprises 11 residues. Trimming cost V 4 bases and J 7 bases, with 8 bases left between them. The germline gives CDR1 SGHDN, CDR2 FVKESK. CDR3: CASSLAGEQYF. Here the CDR3 DNA reads TGTGCCAGCAGCCTTGCCGGGGAGCAGTACTTC.

V gene TRBV9 combines with J gene TRBJ2-3; D might be TRBD2 (6 bases). The CDR3 loop spans 15 amino acids. Trimming shortened V by 2 bases and J by 6 bases, and 16 bases separated the two germline ends. Germline V gives CDR1 SGDLS, CDR2 YYNGEE. For the CDR3, the DNA is TGTGCCAGCAGCGTGGGGGGAGCGGGTGGGGATACGCAGTATTTT. Its protein is CASSVGGAGGDTQYF.

The chain has TRBV29-1 and TRBJ1-4, with unresolved D. Trimming left V 7 bases short and J 6 bases short, with 15 bases between. The germline CDR1 and CDR2 sequences are SQVTM and ANQGSEA. CDR3 size: 13 residues. CDR3 loop: CSALGGRDEKLFF. The CDR3, as DNA: TGCAGCGCCTTAGGAGGGCGTGATGAAAAACTGTTTTTT.